The rows below give T cell receptor beta chains drawn from one sample of a study of T-cell memory formation after mild COVID-19. TCRdb re-called the 5' RACE reads with MiXCR, one entry per CDR3 protein. The sample records around 150,000 distinct CDR3 sequences, about 28% being singletons. The sequenced sample consisted of PBMCs or a T cell subset sorted from them (not recorded which). These receptors all stem from an adult woman who had mild COVID-19 (a few samples of this study predate the infection). Cell type and time point are not known. The CDR3 runs from the conserved cysteine through the conserved F or W. The D gene is left open where the match is weak. Rows may omit the clone size; those that give it use once, few, many or a size class.

V gene: TRBV28
clone size: NA
D gene: TRBD2
J gene: TRBJ2-1
CDR3 DNA: TGTGCCAGCAGTTTAACTAGCGGGGTTTACAATGAGCAGTTCTTC
CDR3 protein: CASSLTSGVYNEQFF

V gene: TRBV25-1
clone size: few
D gene: NA
J gene: TRBJ1-1
CDR3 DNA: TGTGCCAGCAGTGGAAGTGGGGCTGAAGCTTTCTTT
CDR3 protein: CASSGSGAEAFF

V gene: TRBV12-3/TRBV12-4
clone size: NA
D gene: NA
J gene: TRBJ1-5
CDR3 DNA: TGTGCCAGCAGCTTCGGGGCGGATCAGCCCCAGCATTTT
CDR3 protein: CASSFGADQPQHF

V gene: TRBV5-1
clone size: few
D gene: TRBD2
J gene: TRBJ2-7
CDR3 DNA: TGCGCCAGCAGCTTGGTGTCTAGCGGGGGCTACGAGCAGTACTTC
CDR3 protein: CASSLVSSGGYEQYF

V gene: TRBV5-1
clone size: few
D gene: TRBD2
J gene: TRBJ2-1
CDR3 DNA: TGCGCCAGCACCCCCGTTGCTAGCGGGAGCGGTGAGCAGTTCTTC
CDR3 protein: CASTPVASGSGEQFF

V gene: TRBV9
clone size: NA
D gene: NA
J gene: TRBJ2-1
CDR3 DNA: TGTGCCAGCAGCGTAAACAGGGCAATCCCTTCGGGAGAACTTTACAATGAGCAGTTCTTC
CDR3 protein: CASSVNRAIPSGELYNEQFF

V gene: TRBV7-9
clone size: few
D gene: TRBD1
J gene: TRBJ2-5
CDR3 DNA: TGTGCCAGCAGCCCGGACAGGGGGCTCTTGGAGACCCAGTACTTC
CDR3 protein: CASSPDRGLLETQYF

V gene: TRBV20-1
clone size: NA
D gene: NA
J gene: TRBJ2-7
CDR3 DNA: TGCAGTGCTAGAGGTTGGGGCCTAGGGTACGAGCAGTACTTC
CDR3 protein: CSARGWGLGYEQYF

V gene: TRBV5-1
clone size: few
D gene: NA
J gene: TRBJ2-7
CDR3 DNA: TGCGCCAGCAGCTACAACAAACAGGAGCAGTACTTC
CDR3 protein: CASSYNKQEQYF

V gene: TRBV4-3
clone size: NA
D gene: NA
J gene: TRBJ2-3
CDR3 DNA: TGCGCCAGCAGCCAAGACAGTGGGACTAGCACAGATACGCAGTATTTT
CDR3 protein: CASSQDSGTSTDTQYF

V gene: TRBV4-2
clone size: NA
D gene: TRBD2
J gene: TRBJ2-3
CDR3 DNA: TGTGCCAGCAGCCAAGTGGCGGTTGGAACGGGAGGGTCGGATACGCAGTATTTT
CDR3 protein: CASSQVAVGTGGSDTQYF

V gene: TRBV30
clone size: NA
D gene: NA
J gene: TRBJ2-7
CDR3 DNA: TGTGCCTGGAGTGTACGTGGGGTATCCGAGCAGTACTTC
CDR3 protein: CAWSVRGVSEQYF

V gene: TRBV18
clone size: NA
D gene: NA
J gene: TRBJ1-1
CDR3 DNA: TGTGCCAGCTCACCTGCGGACAGAGGTTATAAGCTGAACACTGAAGCTTTCTTT
CDR3 protein: CASSPADRGYKLNTEAFF

V gene: TRBV6-5
clone size: NA
D gene: TRBD2
J gene: TRBJ2-5
CDR3 DNA: TGTGCCAGCAGACTGGGACTGCGGGAGCGGGAGACCCAGTACTTC
CDR3 protein: CASRLGLRERETQYF

V gene: TRBV18
clone size: NA
D gene: NA
J gene: TRBJ1-2
CDR3 DNA: TGTGCCAGCTCACCACAGGTCGCTGGCTACACCTTC
CDR3 protein: CASSPQVAGYTF

V gene: TRBV6-5
clone size: few
D gene: TRBD1
J gene: TRBJ1-2
CDR3 DNA: TGTGCCAGCAGACCGGACAGGGGGCAGCATGGCTACACCTTC
CDR3 protein: CASRPDRGQHGYTF

V gene: TRBV7-9
clone size: NA
D gene: NA
J gene: TRBJ1-3
CDR3 DNA: TGTGCCAGCAGCTTAGTAGAAAATACTATCTCTGGAAACACCATATATTTT
CDR3 protein: CASSLVENTISGNTIYF

V gene: TRBV18
clone size: NA
D gene: NA
J gene: TRBJ2-3
CDR3 DNA: TGTGCCAGCTCACCACGGACTACCCTTAGCACAGATACGCAGTATTTT
CDR3 protein: CASSPRTTLSTDTQYF

V gene: TRBV19
clone size: few
D gene: NA
J gene: TRBJ1-1
CDR3 DNA: TGTGCCAGTAGTACACGGGACTTACTGACTGAAGCTTTCTTT
CDR3 protein: CASSTRDLLTEAFF

V gene: TRBV7-2
clone size: few
D gene: NA
J gene: TRBJ1-1
CDR3 DNA: TGTGCCAGCAGTTCCTATACAGGGATGAGACCTGAAGCTTTCTTT
CDR3 protein: CASSSYTGMRPEAFF

V gene: TRBV4-2
clone size: NA
D gene: NA
J gene: TRBJ1-1
CDR3 DNA: TGTGCCAGCAGCCGGATGGGTGGGATCATGAACACTGAAGCTTTCTTT
CDR3 protein: CASSRMGGIMNTEAFF

V gene: TRBV3-1
clone size: NA
D gene: NA
J gene: TRBJ2-2
CDR3 DNA: TGTGCCAGCAGCCAAGATCGCGGGTTTTGGCCGGGGACCGGGGAGCTGTTTTTT
CDR3 protein: CASSQDRGFWPGTGELFF

V gene: TRBV18
clone size: NA
D gene: NA
J gene: TRBJ1-5
CDR3 DNA: TGTGCCAGCTCACCACTAGCAGGGGCCAATCAGCCCCAGCATTTT
CDR3 protein: CASSPLAGANQPQHF

V gene: TRBV4-2
clone size: NA
D gene: NA
J gene: TRBJ1-1
CDR3 DNA: TGTGCCAGCAGCCAACCAGGATCGAACACTGAAGCTTTCTTT
CDR3 protein: CASSQPGSNTEAFF

V gene: TRBV7-9
clone size: few
D gene: NA
J gene: TRBJ2-3
CDR3 DNA: TGTGCCAGCAGCTTCATATTGACAGATGTCACAGATACGCAGTATTTT
CDR3 protein: CASSFILTDVTDTQYF

V gene: TRBV30
clone size: NA
D gene: TRBD2
J gene: TRBJ2-7
CDR3 DNA: TGTGCCTGGAGTGTAATAGGAGGACTAGCGGGACACTACGAGCAGTACTTC
CDR3 protein: CAWSVIGGLAGHYEQYF

V gene: TRBV7-2
clone size: few
D gene: NA
J gene: TRBJ1-1
CDR3 DNA: TGTGCCAGCAGCCGCGACAGGAACACTGAAGCTTTCTTT
CDR3 protein: CASSRDRNTEAFF

V gene: TRBV29-1
clone size: few
D gene: NA
J gene: TRBJ2-5
CDR3 DNA: TGCAGCGTCGCCGCGTCTAGTTTTGGGACCCAGTACTTC
CDR3 protein: CSVAASSFGTQYF

V gene: TRBV11-3
clone size: once
D gene: NA
J gene: TRBJ2-1
CDR3 DNA: TGTGCCAGCAGCTTAGGCCTCGCGGGTAACTCCTACAATGAGCAGTTCTTC
CDR3 protein: CASSLGLAGNSYNEQFF

V gene: TRBV2
clone size: NA
D gene: TRBD1
J gene: TRBJ2-5
CDR3 DNA: TGTGCCAGCAGTTCCGACAGGGAAGAGACCCAGTACTTC
CDR3 protein: CASSSDREETQYF

V gene: TRBV20-1
clone size: NA
D gene: NA
J gene: TRBJ2-1
CDR3 DNA: TGCAGTGCTAGAGCACTCAATGAGCAGTTCTTC
CDR3 protein: CSARALNEQFF

V gene: TRBV2
clone size: NA
D gene: NA
J gene: TRBJ1-5
CDR3 DNA: TGTGCCAGCAGTGAATTAATGGTGAGGGATAGCAATCAGCCCCAGCATTTT
CDR3 protein: CASSELMVRDSNQPQHF

V gene: TRBV20-1
clone size: few
D gene: NA
J gene: TRBJ1-2
CDR3 DNA: TGCAGTGCTAGTCCAGGGACGACGACCCCCTATGGCTACACCTTC
CDR3 protein: CSASPGTTTPYGYTF

V gene: TRBV7-3
clone size: NA
D gene: NA
J gene: TRBJ2-2
CDR3 DNA: TGTGCCAGCAGCTTACGGGGCGGGGCCACGAACACCGGGGAGCTGTTTTTT
CDR3 protein: CASSLRGGATNTGELFF

V gene: TRBV30
clone size: once
D gene: NA
J gene: TRBJ1-5
CDR3 DNA: TGTGCCTGGAGTGGACAGGAGAGCAGCAATCAGCCCCAGCATTTT
CDR3 protein: CAWSGQESSNQPQHF

V gene: TRBV2
clone size: NA
D gene: TRBD1
J gene: TRBJ2-1
CDR3 DNA: TGTGCCAGCACGAAAGGGACAGCGTCCTACAATGAGCAGTTCTTC
CDR3 protein: CASTKGTASYNEQFF

V gene: TRBV20-1
clone size: few
D gene: TRBD2
J gene: TRBJ2-7
CDR3 DNA: TGCAGTGCTGAAGGACAGGGGACTAGCGGCCACGAGCAGTACTTC
CDR3 protein: CSAEGQGTSGHEQYF

V gene: TRBV4-2
clone size: NA
D gene: TRBD1
J gene: TRBJ1-4
CDR3 DNA: TGTGCCAGCAGCCAAGCCGCACAGGGGAATAATGAAAAACTGTTTTTT
CDR3 protein: CASSQAAQGNNEKLFF

V gene: TRBV6-6
clone size: few
D gene: NA
J gene: TRBJ1-5
CDR3 DNA: TGTGCCAGCAGCACCTGGGCCTATCAGCCCCAGCATTTT
CDR3 protein: CASSTWAYQPQHF

V gene: TRBV9
clone size: few
D gene: TRBD2
J gene: TRBJ2-7
CDR3 DNA: TGTGCCAGCAGCAACCGGGGCCGGAGCGGGAGTCCTGACGAGCAGTACTTC
CDR3 protein: CASSNRGRSGSPDEQYF

V gene: TRBV20-1
clone size: few
D gene: TRBD2
J gene: TRBJ2-5
CDR3 DNA: TGCAGTGCTAGTCGGGCGGGGGGGTACCAAGAGACCCAGTACTTC
CDR3 protein: CSASRAGGYQETQYF

V gene: TRBV9
clone size: few
D gene: TRBD2
J gene: TRBJ2-1
CDR3 DNA: TGTGCCAGCAGCGTAGGTGTTCTGAGCGGGGGGAACAATGAGCAGTTCTTC
CDR3 protein: CASSVGVLSGGNNEQFF

V gene: TRBV2
clone size: NA
D gene: TRBD1
J gene: TRBJ2-2
CDR3 DNA: TGTGCCAGCAGTGTATCTCAGGGGGACACGAACACCGGGGAGCTGTTTTTT
CDR3 protein: CASSVSQGDTNTGELFF

V gene: TRBV7-2
clone size: NA
D gene: NA
J gene: TRBJ2-6
CDR3 DNA: TGTGCCAGCAGCCACGGGGGTACTGGGGCCAACGTCCTGACTTTC
CDR3 protein: CASSHGGTGANVLTF

V gene: TRBV5-4
clone size: NA
D gene: TRBD1
J gene: TRBJ2-7
CDR3 DNA: TGTGCCAGCAGCTTCGGACAGGGGTCCTACGAGCAGTACTTC
CDR3 protein: CASSFGQGSYEQYF

V gene: TRBV5-1
clone size: NA
D gene: NA
J gene: TRBJ1-2
CDR3 DNA: TGCGCCAGCAGCTTTGGTGGCGTAGGGGATGGCTACACCTTC
CDR3 protein: CASSFGGVGDGYTF

V gene: TRBV6-6
clone size: few
D gene: NA
J gene: TRBJ1-5
CDR3 DNA: TGTGCCAGCAGTTACGGCGCAGCCCAGCATTTT
CDR3 protein: CASSYGAAQHF

V gene: TRBV7-8
clone size: NA
D gene: TRBD1
J gene: TRBJ1-1
CDR3 DNA: TGTGCCAGCAGCGAAAGAGACAGGGGGCCACCCTTGTGGACTGAAGCTTTCTTT
CDR3 protein: CASSERDRGPPLWTEAFF